This TCR beta chain was sequenced for a study of glioma-infiltrating T cells after dendritic cell vaccination. The immunoSEQ assay amplified TCRB CDR3 from up to about 2 ug DNA. This table comes from immunoSEQ multiplex PCR, and its TCRdb copy is limited to in-frame clones, with some not included. The repertoire holds about 87,000 clones, with around 90% as singletons. CDR1 and CDR2 (germline): SGHRS, YFSETQ. V lost 1 base to trimming and J lost 2 bases, with 9 bases between them. This CDR3 has 14 residues. This receptor was obtained from a human donor with glioblastoma. This chain connects TRBV5-1 to TRBJ1-1; D perhaps matches TRBD1 (5 bases). The source was blood, collected before dendritic cell vaccination. CDR3 sequence reads: CASSLSGGNTEAFF. DNA of the CDR3: TGCGCCAGCAGCTTGTCGGGGGGTAACACTGAAGCTTTCTTT.